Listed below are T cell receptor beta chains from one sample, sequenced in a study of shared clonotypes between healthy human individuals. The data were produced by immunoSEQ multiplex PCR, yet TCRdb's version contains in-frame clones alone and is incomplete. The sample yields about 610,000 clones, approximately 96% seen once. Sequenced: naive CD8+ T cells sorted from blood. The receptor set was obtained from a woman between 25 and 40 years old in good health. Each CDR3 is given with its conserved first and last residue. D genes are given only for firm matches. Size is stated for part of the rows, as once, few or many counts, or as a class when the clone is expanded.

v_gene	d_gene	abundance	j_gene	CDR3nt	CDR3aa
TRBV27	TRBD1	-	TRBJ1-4	TGTGCCAGCAGCAGTATTACCGGGACAGGGCCGAATAATGAAAAACTGTTTTTT	CASSSITGTGPNNEKLFF
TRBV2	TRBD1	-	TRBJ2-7	TGTGCCAGCAGTGACCTGGACAGGGACTACGAGCAGTACTTC	CASSDLDRDYEQYF
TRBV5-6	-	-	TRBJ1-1	TGTGCCAGCAGCTTGTGGGTGACTTGGCTGAACACTGAAGCTTTCTTT	CASSLWVTWLNTEAFF
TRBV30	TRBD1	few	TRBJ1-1	TGTGCCTGGAGTAATACAGGGGGCCCTGAAGCTTTCTTT	CAWSNTGGPEAFF
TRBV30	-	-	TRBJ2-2	TGTGCCTGGGGAGAGGGACATCTCGGCACCGGGGAGCTGTTTTTT	CAWGEGHLGTGELFF
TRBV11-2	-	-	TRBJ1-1	TGTGCCAGCAGCCGGGCGGAGGTGGCTGAAGCTTTCTTT	CASSRAEVAEAFF
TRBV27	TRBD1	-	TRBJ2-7	TGTGCCAGCAGTCCGGGGCCCGGACAGGGTCGTCACGAGCAGTACTTC	CASSPGPGQGRHEQYF
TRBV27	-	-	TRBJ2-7	TGTGCCAGCAGTTTCGGGCCAACCACCTACGAGCAGTACTTC	CASSFGPTTYEQYF
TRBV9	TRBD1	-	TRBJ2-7	TGTGCCAGCAGCGAGGGACAGGGCTCCTACGAGCAGTACTTC	CASSEGQGSYEQYF
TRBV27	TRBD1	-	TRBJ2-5	TGTGCCAGCAGTTCCCCGGGACAGGGGGCGTGGGAGACCCAGTACTTC	CASSSPGQGAWETQYF
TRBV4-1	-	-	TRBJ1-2	TGCGCCAGCAGCCATTCTTTGGACAGCTTATATGGCTACACCTTC	CASSHSLDSLYGYTF
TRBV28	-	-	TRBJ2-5	TGTGCCAGCAGTGGGCCGCGGACCCAGTACTTC	CASSGPRTQYF
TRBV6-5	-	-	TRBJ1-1	TGTGCCAGCAGTTACTCGATGATGAACACTGAAGCTTTCTTT	CASSYSMMNTEAFF
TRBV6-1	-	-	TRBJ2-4	TGTGCCAGCAGTGGGAACATTCAGTACTTC	CASSGNIQYF
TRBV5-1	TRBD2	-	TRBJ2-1	TGCGCCAGCAGCTTGCTAGCGGGAGGGCCTGGGGATGAGCAGTTCTTC	CASSLLAGGPGDEQFF
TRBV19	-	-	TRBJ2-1	TGTGCCAGTAGTATTGTCGGGAACCCATACAATGAGCAGTTCTTC	CASSIVGNPYNEQFF
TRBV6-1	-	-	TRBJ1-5	TGTGCCAGCAGTGAAATACTGGCCGAGGAGTATAGCAATCAGCCCCAGCATTTT	CASSEILAEEYSNQPQHF
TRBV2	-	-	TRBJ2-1	TGTGCCAGCAGCGAACTCTATCGACGGAATGAGCAGTTCTTC	CASSELYRRNEQFF
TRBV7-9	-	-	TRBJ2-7	TGTGCCAGCAGCTTAATCTCCTCAGACGAGCAGTACTTC	CASSLISSDEQYF
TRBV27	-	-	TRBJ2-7	TGTGCCAGCAGTTTCGGGCAGACTACCTACGAGCAGTACTTC	CASSFGQTTYEQYF
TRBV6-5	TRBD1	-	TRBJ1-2	TGTGCCAGCAGTCCCGGGACAGGCCCCTATGGCTACACCTTC	CASSPGTGPYGYTF
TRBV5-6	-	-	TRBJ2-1	TGTGCCAGCAGCTTGACAGACTACAATGAGCAGTTCTTC	CASSLTDYNEQFF
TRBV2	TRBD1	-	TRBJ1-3	TGTGCCAGCAGTGTGGTGGGGGGACAGCAGAGCTCTGGAAACACCATATATTTT	CASSVVGGQQSSGNTIYF
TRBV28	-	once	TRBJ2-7	TGTGCCACCGGGGACTGGGCGAACTACGAGCAGTACTTC	CATGDWANYEQYF
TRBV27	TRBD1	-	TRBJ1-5	TGTGCCAGCACCAAGACAGGGTCAAGTCAGCCCCAGCATTTT	CASTKTGSSQPQHF
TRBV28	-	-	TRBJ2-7	TGTGCCAGCAGTTTGTTGATGGGGGTTTCCTACGAGCAGTACTTC	CASSLLMGVSYEQYF
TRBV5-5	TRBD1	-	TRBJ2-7	TGTGCCAGCGACAGGGGGGAAGAGCAGTACTTC	CASDRGEEQYF
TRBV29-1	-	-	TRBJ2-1	TGCAGTATCACACGGGAGTGGGTCGAGCAGTTCTTC	CSITREWVEQFF
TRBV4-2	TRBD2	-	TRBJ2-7	TGTGCCAGCAGCCAAGAAACTAGCGGGAGGGCCTTCTATTCCGAGCAGTACTTC	CASSQETSGRAFYSEQYF
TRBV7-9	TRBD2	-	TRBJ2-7	TGTGCCAGCAGCTTTCCGGGTACTAGCGGGAGCTCCTACGAGCAGTACTTC	CASSFPGTSGSSYEQYF
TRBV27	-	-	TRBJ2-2	TGTGCCAGCAGTTTTCAACGCGGGGAGCTGTTTTTT	CASSFQRGELFF
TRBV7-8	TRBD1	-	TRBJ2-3	TGTGCCAGCAGCTTAGTGGGCAGGGGGATGGATACGCAGTATTTT	CASSLVGRGMDTQYF
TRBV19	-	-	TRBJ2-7	TGTGCCAGTAGTATACTCGGGGGAGAGGTCTACGAGCAGTACTTC	CASSILGGEVYEQYF
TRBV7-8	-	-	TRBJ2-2	TGTGCCAGCAGCTTAACACCAGGAGGAACCGGGGAGCTGTTTTTT	CASSLTPGGTGELFF
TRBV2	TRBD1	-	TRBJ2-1	TGTGCCACCATACTGGGACAGGGGCCCTACAATGAGCAGTTCTTC	CATILGQGPYNEQFF
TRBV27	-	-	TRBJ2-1	TGTGCCAGCAGTGGGGGCGTGGCGGGGGCCGTTTCTTTTGGTGAGCAGTTCTTC	CASSGGVAGAVSFGEQFF
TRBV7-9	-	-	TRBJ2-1	TGTGCCAGCAGCTTTACTGAGCAGTTCTTC	CASSFTEQFF
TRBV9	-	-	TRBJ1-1	TGTGCCAGCAGCGTTACAGGGAATGAAGCTTTCTTT	CASSVTGNEAFF
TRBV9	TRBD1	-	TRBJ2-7	TGTGCCAGCAGCCCAGGGGGACAGGGCTACGAGCAGTACTTC	CASSPGGQGYEQYF
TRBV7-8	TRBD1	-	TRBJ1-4	TGTGCCAGCGGACCGGGACAGACTTTATCTAATGAAAAACTGTTTTTT	CASGPGQTLSNEKLFF
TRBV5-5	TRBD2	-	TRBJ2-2	TGTGCCAGCAGCTTAGGACTAGCGGGAGTGACCGGGGAGCTGTTTTTT	CASSLGLAGVTGELFF
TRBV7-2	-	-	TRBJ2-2	TGTGCCAGCACACCCGGGGAGCTGTTTTTT	CASTPGELFF
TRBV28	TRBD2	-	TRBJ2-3	TGTGCCAGCAGTTTGTGGCGGGAGATTGGTACAGATACGCAGTATTTT	CASSLWREIGTDTQYF
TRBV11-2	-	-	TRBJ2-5	TGTGCCAGCAGCTTAGGCGGGGCCCCCCCAGAGACCCAGTACTTC	CASSLGGAPPETQYF
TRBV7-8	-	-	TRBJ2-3	TGTGCCAGCAGCTTAGCTGTCCAGGGAAGTCACACAGATACGCAGTATTTT	CASSLAVQGSHTDTQYF
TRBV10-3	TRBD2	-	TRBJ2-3	TGTGCCATCAGTGAGTCCCGGGAGGGGTCAGATACGCAGTATTTT	CAISESREGSDTQYF
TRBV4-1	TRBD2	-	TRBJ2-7	TGCGCCAGCAGCCAAGATCTAGCGGGAGCCTCCTACGAGCAGTACTTC	CASSQDLAGASYEQYF
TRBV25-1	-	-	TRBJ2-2	TGTGCCAGCAGTGAAAGGGTAGGGGTCGGGGAGCTGTTTTTT	CASSERVGVGELFF
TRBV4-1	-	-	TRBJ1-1	TGCGCCAGCAGCCAAGGGGTCGGGGTCACTGAAGCTTTCTTT	CASSQGVGVTEAFF
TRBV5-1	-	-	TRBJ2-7	TGCGCCAGCAGCGATAACCCGGGCGGACCGTACGAGCAGTACTTC	CASSDNPGGPYEQYF
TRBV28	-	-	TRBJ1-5	TGTGCCATCCAGAACCATGGCAATCAGCCCCAGCATTTT	CAIQNHGNQPQHF
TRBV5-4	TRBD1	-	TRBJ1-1	TGTGCCAGCAGCCTCGATCAGGGGGTTAATACTGAAGCTTTCTTT	CASSLDQGVNTEAFF
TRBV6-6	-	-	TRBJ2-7	TGTGCCAGTTCCGATACCAGTCCCTACGAGCAGTACTTC	CASSDTSPYEQYF
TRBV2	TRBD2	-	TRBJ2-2	TGTGCCAGCAGTATTGCTAGCGGGAGGGCCGCTTGGTACACCGGGGAGCTGTTTTTT	CASSIASGRAAWYTGELFF
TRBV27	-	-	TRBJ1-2	TGTGCCAGCAGTTTCTCCTGGGACGACTATGGCTACACCTTC	CASSFSWDDYGYTF
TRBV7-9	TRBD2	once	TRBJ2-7	TGTGCCAGCAGCCCAATGGGACTAGAAAGGTCCTACGAGCAGTACTTC	CASSPMGLERSYEQYF
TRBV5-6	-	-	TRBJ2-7	TGTGCCAGCAGCTTGGGGACGCGTAGAGGGTACGAGCAGTACTTC	CASSLGTRRGYEQYF
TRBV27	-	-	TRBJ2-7	TGTGCCAGCAGGCCCGGGACTGGCTACGAGCAGTACTTC	CASRPGTGYEQYF
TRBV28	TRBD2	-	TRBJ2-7	TGTGCCAGCAGTTCCGCAATGACTAGCGGGAGGTCCTACGAGCAGTACTTC	CASSSAMTSGRSYEQYF
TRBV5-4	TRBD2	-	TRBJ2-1	TGTGCCAGCAGCTTTACGGGAGGGAACAATGAGCAGTTCTTC	CASSFTGGNNEQFF